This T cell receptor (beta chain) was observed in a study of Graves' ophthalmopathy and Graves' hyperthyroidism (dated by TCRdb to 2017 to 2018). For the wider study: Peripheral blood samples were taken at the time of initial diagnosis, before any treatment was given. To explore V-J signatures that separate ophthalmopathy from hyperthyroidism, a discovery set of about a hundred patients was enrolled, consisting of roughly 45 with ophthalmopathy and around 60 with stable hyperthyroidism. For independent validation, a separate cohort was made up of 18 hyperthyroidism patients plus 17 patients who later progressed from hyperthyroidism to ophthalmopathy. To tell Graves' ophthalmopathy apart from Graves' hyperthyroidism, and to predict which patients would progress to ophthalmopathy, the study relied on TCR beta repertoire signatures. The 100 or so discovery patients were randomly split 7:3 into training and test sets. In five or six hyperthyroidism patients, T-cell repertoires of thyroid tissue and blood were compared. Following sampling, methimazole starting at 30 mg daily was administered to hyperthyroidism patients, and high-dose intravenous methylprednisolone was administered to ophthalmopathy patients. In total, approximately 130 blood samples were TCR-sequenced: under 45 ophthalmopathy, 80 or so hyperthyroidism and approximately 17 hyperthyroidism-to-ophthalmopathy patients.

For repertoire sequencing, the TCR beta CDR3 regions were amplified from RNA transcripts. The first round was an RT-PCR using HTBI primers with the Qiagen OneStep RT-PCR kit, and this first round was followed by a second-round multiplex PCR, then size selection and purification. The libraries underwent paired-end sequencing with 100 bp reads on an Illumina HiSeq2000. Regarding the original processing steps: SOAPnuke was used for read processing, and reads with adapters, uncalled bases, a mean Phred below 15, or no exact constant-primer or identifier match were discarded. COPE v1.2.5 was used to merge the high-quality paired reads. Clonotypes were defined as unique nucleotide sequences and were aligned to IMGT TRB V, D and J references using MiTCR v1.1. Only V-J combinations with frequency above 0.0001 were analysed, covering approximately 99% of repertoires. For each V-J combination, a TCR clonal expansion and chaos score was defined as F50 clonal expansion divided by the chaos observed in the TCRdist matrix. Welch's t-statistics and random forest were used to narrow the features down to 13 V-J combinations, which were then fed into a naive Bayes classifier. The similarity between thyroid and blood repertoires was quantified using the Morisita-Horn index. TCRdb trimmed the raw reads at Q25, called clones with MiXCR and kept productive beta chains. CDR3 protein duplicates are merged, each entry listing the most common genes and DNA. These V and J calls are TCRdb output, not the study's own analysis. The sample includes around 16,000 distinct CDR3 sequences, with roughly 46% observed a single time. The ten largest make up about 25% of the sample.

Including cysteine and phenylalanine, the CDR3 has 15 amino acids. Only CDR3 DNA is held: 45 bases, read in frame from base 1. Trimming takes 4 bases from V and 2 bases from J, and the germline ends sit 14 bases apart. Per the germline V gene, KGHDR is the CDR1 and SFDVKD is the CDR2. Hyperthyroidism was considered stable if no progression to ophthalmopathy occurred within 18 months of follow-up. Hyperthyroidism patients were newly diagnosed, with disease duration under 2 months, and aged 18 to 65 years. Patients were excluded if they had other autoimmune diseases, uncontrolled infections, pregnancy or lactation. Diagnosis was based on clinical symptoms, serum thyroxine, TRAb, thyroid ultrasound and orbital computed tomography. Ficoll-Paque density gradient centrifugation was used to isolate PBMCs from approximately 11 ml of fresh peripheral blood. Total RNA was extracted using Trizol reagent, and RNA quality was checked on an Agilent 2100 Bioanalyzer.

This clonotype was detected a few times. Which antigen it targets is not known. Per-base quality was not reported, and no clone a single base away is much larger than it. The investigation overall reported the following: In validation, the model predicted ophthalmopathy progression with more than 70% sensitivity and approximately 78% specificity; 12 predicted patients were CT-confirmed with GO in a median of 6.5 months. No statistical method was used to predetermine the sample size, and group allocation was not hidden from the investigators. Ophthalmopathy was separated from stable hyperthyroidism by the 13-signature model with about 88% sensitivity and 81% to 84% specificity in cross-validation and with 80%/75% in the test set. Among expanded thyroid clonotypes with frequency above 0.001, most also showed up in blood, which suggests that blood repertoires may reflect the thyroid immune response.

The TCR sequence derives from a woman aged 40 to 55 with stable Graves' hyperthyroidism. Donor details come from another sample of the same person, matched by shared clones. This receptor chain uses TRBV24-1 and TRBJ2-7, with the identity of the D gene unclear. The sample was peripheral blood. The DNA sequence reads TGTGCCACCAGTGACAGCAGAGAGACCACCTACGAGCAGTACTTC. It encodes CATSDSRETTYEQYF.